The rows below give T cell receptor beta chains drawn from one sample of a study of blood T cell repertoires in COVID-19. The data were produced by immunoSEQ multiplex PCR, yet TCRdb's version contains in-frame clones alone and is incomplete. The repertoire holds about 320,000 clones, more than 90% seen once, with around 2.6% in the top ten. Sequenced: PBMCs or T cells enriched from blood (not recorded which). The receptors were sampled from a man aged 60 to 75 who had recovered from COVID-19. The CDR3 runs from the conserved cysteine through the conserved F or W. A D gene is named only where the DNA matches it firmly. For some rows the clone size is stated as once, few or many, or as a class when expanded; others skip it.

>TRBJ1-6|.|.|TRBV2
TGTGCCAGCAGTGATCACCAACGGAGCCTCCACTTT
CASSDHQRSLHF
>TRBJ2-5|.|.|TRBV7-9
TGTGCCAGCAGCAACATACAGGACAGAGAGACCCAGTACTTC
CASSNIQDRETQYF
>TRBJ1-4|.|TRBD1|TRBV30
TGTGCCTGGGCACAGGGGGTTGGAAAACTGTTTTTT
CAWAQGVGKLFF
>TRBJ1-2|.|.|TRBV4-1
TGCGCCAGCAGCCAACTACAGCGGGATGGGGGCTACACCTTC
CASSQLQRDGGYTF
>TRBJ1-5|.|.|TRBV24-1
TGTGCCACCAGTGATTCGCCGACAGCCCGACGGGGCAATCAGCCCCAGCATTTT
CATSDSPTARRGNQPQHF
>TRBJ2-1|.|TRBD1|TRBV7-9
TGTGCCAGCAGCTTAGCAGGGGGCTTTGAGCAGTTCTTC
CASSLAGGFEQFF
>TRBJ2-1|.|.|TRBV5-5
TGTGCCAGCAGCCCGGCGACACTCTACAATGAGCAGTTCTTC
CASSPATLYNEQFF
>TRBJ2-2|.|TRBD1|TRBV19
TGTGCCAGTAGTATGGGACAGGTTATCACCGGGGAGCTGTTTTTT
CASSMGQVITGELFF
>TRBJ2-1|.|TRBD2|TRBV24-1
TGTGCCACCAGTGGGGAGGGTCGCTCCTACAATGAGCAGTTCTTC
CATSGEGRSYNEQFF
>TRBJ2-5|.|TRBD2|TRBV7-9
TGTGCCAGCAGCGAACAGGAGCGGGGGCTTTTAGTAGAGACCCAGTACTTC
CASSEQERGLLVETQYF
>TRBJ2-1|.|TRBD2|TRBV28
TGTGCCAGCAGTCGGCTAGCGGGAGGTTGGAATGAGCAGTTCTTC
CASSRLAGGWNEQFF
>TRBJ2-2|.|TRBD2|TRBV9
TGTGCCAGCAGCTCACGGACTAGCAGAAGTACCGGGGAGCTGTTTTTT
CASSSRTSRSTGELFF
>TRBJ2-1|.|.|TRBV19
TGTGCCAGTAGTGTGCGGGGAGTTGGGGATGAGCAGTTCTTC
CASSVRGVGDEQFF
>TRBJ2-3|.|TRBD1|TRBV5-1
TGCGCCAGCAGCTTTATAGGACAGGGGTTCACAGATACGCAGTATTTT
CASSFIGQGFTDTQYF
>TRBJ1-5|.|.|TRBV21-1
TGTGCCAGCAGCAAAGATCGGACAGGGGGCGAAAATTACAATCAGCCCCAGCATTTT
CASSKDRTGGENYNQPQHF
>TRBJ1-1|.|.|TRBV3-1/TRBV3-2
TGTGCCAGCAGCCAGCGGACAATGAACACTGAAGCTTTCTTT
CASSQRTMNTEAFF
>TRBJ1-4|few|.|TRBV3-1/TRBV3-2
TGTGCCAGCAGCCCCGGATCCGGGTCTGAAAAACTGTTTTTT
CASSPGSGSEKLFF
>TRBJ2-5|.|.|TRBV7-9
TGTGCCAGCAGCTCGGGACTCCAAGAGACCCAGTACTTC
CASSSGLQETQYF
>TRBJ1-2|once|.|TRBV7-2
TGTGCCAGCAGACCCGACAGTAACTATGGCTACACCTTC
CASRPDSNYGYTF
>TRBJ2-7|.|.|TRBV19
TGTGCCAGTAGGGGCGACATTTCCTACGAGCAGTACTTC
CASRGDISYEQYF
>TRBJ1-1|.|TRBD1|TRBV11-2
TGTGCCAGCAGCTCGGACAGGGGGAGTACTGAAGCTTTCTTT
CASSSDRGSTEAFF
>TRBJ2-1|.|.|TRBV7-9
TGTGCCAGCAGCTACAACGGACGGGAACGAGGAGAGCAGTTCTTC
CASSYNGRERGEQFF
>TRBJ1-5|.|.|TRBV19
TGTGCCAGTAGTTCACAGGGTCGAAATCAGCCCCAGCATTTT
CASSSQGRNQPQHF
>TRBJ2-3|.|TRBD1|TRBV7-6
TGTGCCAGCAGCGGGGGACAGGCGTATGATACGCAGTATTTT
CASSGGQAYDTQYF
>TRBJ2-5|.|TRBD2|TRBV4-1
TGCGCCAGCAGCCATCCAGGGACTAGCGGGAGAGAGACCCAGTACTTC
CASSHPGTSGRETQYF
>TRBJ2-1|.|.|TRBV25-1
TGTGCCAGCAAGGAGGCGGGGAGCTCCTACAATGAGCAGTTCTTC
CASKEAGSSYNEQFF
>TRBJ1-2|few|.|TRBV3-1/TRBV3-2
TGTGCCAGCAGCCATTCTAGCTACGGCTACACCTTC
CASSHSSYGYTF
>TRBJ1-1|.|TRBD1|TRBV9
TGTGCCAGCAGCGTAGGGGACAGGGTTGCTTTCTTT
CASSVGDRVAFF
>TRBJ1-2|.|.|TRBV5-5
TGTGCCAGCAGCTCCGGGGGGGGCCGCGGGAGCTATGGCTACACCTTC
CASSSGGGRGSYGYTF
>TRBJ1-2|.|.|TRBV27
TGTGCCAGCAGTTTCAGGGGTGAAAATTTTAACTATGGCTACACCTTC
CASSFRGENFNYGYTF
>TRBJ2-1|once|TRBD2|TRBV27
TGTGCCAGCAGGGAACTAGCGGGAGTTAGTAATGAGCAGTTCTTC
CASRELAGVSNEQFF
>TRBJ1-5|once|.|TRBV18
TGTGCCAGCTCACCATTTCCCAGGGGCGGATCTCAGCCCCAGCATTTT
CASSPFPRGGSQPQHF
>TRBJ2-1|.|.|TRBV19
TGTGCCAGTAGTCCCGGGAGGGACAGCCCCAATGAGCAGTTCTTC
CASSPGRDSPNEQFF
>TRBJ1-6|once|TRBD1|TRBV13
TGTGCCAGCAGCTTATACAGGGGCGGTTCACCCCTCCACTTT
CASSLYRGGSPLHF
>TRBJ2-3|.|TRBD2|TRBV6-2/TRBV6-3
TGTGCCAGCAGTTACTCTTCTAGCGGGAGGTTCTCGTCAGATACGCAGTATTTT
CASSYSSSGRFSSDTQYF
>TRBJ2-5|.|TRBD1|TRBV5-1
TGCGCCAGCAGCCTGGGCATACAACAGGGGGCTTTGGAGACCCAGTACTTC
CASSLGIQQGALETQYF
>TRBJ1-3|.|.|TRBV9
TGTGCCAGCAGCGTAGACCCTGGGAGCTCTGGAAACACCATATATTTT
CASSVDPGSSGNTIYF
>TRBJ1-1|.|.|TRBV24-1
TGTGCCACCAGTGATCCATTAGGGGCTGAAGCTTTCTTT
CATSDPLGAEAFF
>TRBJ2-3|.|TRBD2|TRBV9
TGTGCCAGCAGCTTGGGACTAGCGGGAGGATTTACAGATACGCAGTATTTT
CASSLGLAGGFTDTQYF
>TRBJ1-5|.|.|TRBV20-1
TGCAGTGCTAGTAAGGTCAGGGGTAGCAATCAGCCCCAGCATTTT
CSASKVRGSNQPQHF
>TRBJ2-1|.|TRBD1|TRBV24-1
TGTGCCACCAGTGACTTCGGACAGGGGAAGGATGAGCAGTTCTTC
CATSDFGQGKDEQFF
>TRBJ2-1|once|.|TRBV7-9
TGTGCCAGCAGCTTAACCTCCCGATCGGGGGAAGAGCAGTTCTTC
CASSLTSRSGEEQFF
>TRBJ2-2|few|.|TRBV27
TGTGCCAGCAGTTTATTGGCGGGGTACGCCGGGGAGCTGTTTTTT
CASSLLAGYAGELFF
>TRBJ2-3|.|.|TRBV6-2/TRBV6-3
TGTGCCAGCAGTTATGAGGCTCTGAGGGCCGATACGCAGTATTTT
CASSYEALRADTQYF
>TRBJ2-1|.|TRBD2|TRBV9
TGTGCCAGCAGCCTGACTAGCGGGGCTTACAATGAGCAGTTCTTC
CASSLTSGAYNEQFF
>TRBJ1-6|.|.|TRBV4-1
TGCGCCAGCAGCCAAGATGAAACTAAACTTAATTCACCCCTCCACTTT
CASSQDETKLNSPLHF
>TRBJ2-5|.|.|TRBV11-3
TGTGCCAGCAGCTTAGATGGTAAGGGGCGGGAGACCCAGTACTTC
CASSLDGKGRETQYF
>TRBJ1-1|.|TRBD1|TRBV18
TGTGCCAGCTCACCCACTCGACAGGGGGCGGGCGGGTCTCTGGCGAACACTGAAGCTTTCTTT
CASSPTRQGAGGSLANTEAFF
>TRBJ2-1|once|.|TRBV29-1
TGCAGCGCCGAGAGGGTAGACAATGAGCAGTTCTTC
CSAERVDNEQFF
>TRBJ2-2|.|.|TRBV5-4
TGTGCCAGCAGCCAAGACCCGGGACTTCCCACCGGGGAGCTGTTTTTT
CASSQDPGLPTGELFF
>TRBJ2-7|.|.|TRBV7-9
TGTGCCAGCAGCTTAGCAGGAGCCTACGAGCAGTACTTC
CASSLAGAYEQYF
>TRBJ2-3|many|.|TRBV5-4
TGTGCCAGCAGCTTGGCGTTTGGGCGTGAAGATACGCAGTATTTT
CASSLAFGREDTQYF
>TRBJ1-2|.|TRBD1|TRBV6-5
TGTGCCAGCAGGAGGGACAGGGCTGAAGGCTACACCTTC
CASRRDRAEGYTF
>TRBJ1-1|.|.|TRBV15
TGTGCCACCAGCAAACAGGGAACTGTCGCTGAAGCTTTCTTT
CATSKQGTVAEAFF
>TRBJ2-1|.|.|TRBV7-8
TGTGCCAGCAGCTTAGAGCTTACTAAACTCAACAATGAGCAGTTCTTC
CASSLELTKLNNEQFF
>TRBJ1-2|.|.|TRBV6-2/TRBV6-3
TGTGCCAGCAGCTCAAAAGCTGCCTTCTATGGCTACACCTTC
CASSSKAAFYGYTF
>TRBJ1-6|.|.|TRBV12-3/TRBV12-4
TGTGCCAGCAGTCCGCGAGGGACCCTCCACTTT
CASSPRGTLHF
>TRBJ1-1|.|.|TRBV29-1
TGCAGCGTGACAGTTACCATGAACACTGAAGCTTTCTTT
CSVTVTMNTEAFF